This TCR beta chain derives from a study of cytomegalovirus exposure and HLA in healthy donors. Across the study: Sequencing of 180 million or so T cells in an earlier analysis found 100 million or so unique TCR beta sequences.

About this clone itself: Its specificity is not known.

Study outcomes and limitations: Highly shared variants forming one cluster were likely a sequencing artifact.

While unrecorded immune exposures were likely, the donors were nominally healthy when sampled. PCR was performed using 60 Vbeta and 13 Jbeta primers. How the authors handled the data: As a later analysis found, there were about 80 million unique TCR beta chains, of which some 10 million were shared. Sequencing used immunoSEQ multiplex PCR; TCRdb keeps in-frame clones, though not all of them. V, J and clone size derive from that table, while D and trimming were established from the DNA sequence. The table records fewer than 200,000 clones, approximately 80% of them present only once. J gave up 8 bases and V 2 bases, and 8 bases lay outside the gene matches. The length of the CDR3 is 14 residues. Germline lookup yields CDR1 MNHNS and CDR2 SASEGT.

What was sequenced was PBMCs. This receptor was identified in a man aged 35-49 years in good health and CMV-seropositive. This chain connects TRBV6-1 to TRBJ1-2, with 7 bases matching TRBD1. The CDR3 DNA follows: TGTGCCAGCAGTGAACGGGGACAGATGGGCGGCTACACCTTC. Protein product: CASSERGQMGGYTF.